A selection of T cell receptor beta chains follows, all from one sample in a study of blood T cells in healthy people across ages. One entry per CDR3 protein, called by TCRdb with MiXCR from the 5' RACE reads. The sample carries approximately 800,000 distinct CDR3 sequences, 55% to 75% recorded once. Input material: blood. The receptors come from a young man in good health. Both conserved end residues are part of each CDR3. D genes are given only for firm matches. The size of a clone is reported for some rows only, either as once, few or many, or as a class for expanded clones.

TRBD1	TRBV7-2	few	TRBJ2-1	CASSLALGTGTSNEQFF	TGTGCCAGCAGCTTAGCCCTAGGGACAGGGACGAGCAATGAGCAGTTCTTC
NA	TRBV11-3	NA	TRBJ2-5	CASSFSPMETQYF	TGTGCCAGCAGCTTTTCTCCTATGGAGACCCAGTACTTC
NA	TRBV6-2/TRBV6-3	NA	TRBJ2-1	CASTPRAYNEQFF	TGTGCCAGCACCCCACGTGCCTACAATGAGCAGTTCTTC
NA	TRBV7-2	NA	TRBJ2-1	CASSLRYSVNSYNEQFF	TGTGCCAGCAGCTTAAGGTATAGCGTGAACTCCTACAATGAGCAGTTCTTC
TRBD2	TRBV6-1	few	TRBJ2-7	CASSEAAGGLYEQYF	TGTGCCAGCAGTGAAGCGGCGGGGGGTCTCTACGAGCAGTACTTC
TRBD2	TRBV7-9	few	TRBJ2-3	CASSRRPAGADTQYF	TGTGCCAGCAGCAGGAGGCCTGCGGGAGCAGATACGCAGTATTTT
NA	TRBV20-1	NA	TRBJ2-5	CSARLAVGETQYF	TGCAGTGCTAGGTTAGCTGTCGGAGAGACCCAGTACTTC
NA	TRBV20-1	NA	TRBJ1-2	CSANPSEGGYGYTF	TGCAGTGCTAACCCCTCCGAAGGGGGCTATGGCTACACCTTC
NA	TRBV20-1	NA	TRBJ2-3	CSAHSLRAEGDTQYF	TGCAGTGCTCATAGTCTGCGGGCAGAGGGAGATACGCAGTATTTT
TRBD1	TRBV29-1	few	TRBJ2-7	CSVAPGQGLYEQYF	TGCAGCGTAGCACCGGGACAGGGCCTCTACGAGCAGTACTTC
NA	TRBV7-8	few	TRBJ1-1	CASSLAGWTEAFF	TGTGCCAGCAGTCTCGCGGGATGGACTGAAGCTTTCTTT
NA	TRBV11-1	NA	TRBJ2-7	CASSLDLVYEQYF	TGTGCCAGCAGCTTAGATTTAGTCTACGAGCAGTACTTC
TRBD2	TRBV20-1	once	TRBJ2-7	CSARPTSGSHEQYF	TGCAGTGCTAGACCGACTAGCGGGAGTCACGAGCAGTACTTC
NA	TRBV29-1	few	TRBJ2-1	CSVLIDEQFF	TGCAGCGTCCTAATAGATGAGCAGTTCTTC
NA	TRBV20-1	NA	TRBJ1-6	CSATLSRGMSPLHF	TGCAGTGCTACCTTAAGTAGGGGTATGTCACCCCTCCACTTT
NA	TRBV4-1	NA	TRBJ2-7	CASSQVFGPLEEQYF	TGCGCCAGCAGCCAAGTTTTCGGGCCATTAGAAGAGCAGTACTTC
NA	TRBV20-1	NA	TRBJ2-1	CSALFGGNGETQFF	TGCAGTGCATTATTCGGGGGCAACGGGGAGACCCAGTTCTTC
NA	TRBV7-9	NA	TRBJ2-5	CASSFSTAPALVEETQYF	TGTGCCAGCAGCTTTTCCACCGCACCGGCACTCGTGGAAGAGACCCAGTACTTC
NA	TRBV6-2/TRBV6-3	NA	TRBJ1-1	CASIQGKGEAFF	TGTGCCAGCATACAGGGTAAAGGTGAAGCTTTCTTT
TRBD2	TRBV27	few	TRBJ2-7	CARGVDSYRLAGGYEQYF	TGTGCCAGGGGGGTGGACAGTTACCGACTAGCGGGGGGCTACGAGCAGTACTTC
TRBD2	TRBV7-2	NA	TRBJ2-7	CASAAGGPSYEQYF	TGTGCCAGCGCGGCGGGAGGGCCATCCTACGAGCAGTACTTC
NA	TRBV7-2	NA	TRBJ2-1	CASSTRTGGEQFF	TGTGCCAGCAGCACGCGGACCGGAGGGGAGCAGTTCTTC
NA	TRBV4-1	NA	TRBJ2-7	CASSQDEGHLSEQYF	TGCGCCAGCAGCCAAGATGAAGGACACCTTTCCGAGCAGTACTTC
NA	TRBV2	NA	TRBJ2-1	CASSEVVPSSYNEQFF	TGTGCCAGCAGTGAAGTCGTTCCGAGCTCCTACAATGAGCAGTTCTTC
TRBD2	TRBV3-1	NA	TRBJ2-7	CASSQGLAGAEQYF	TGTGCCAGCAGCCAAGGGCTAGCGGGGGCCGAGCAGTACTTC
TRBD1	TRBV20-1	NA	TRBJ1-1	CSARQGPEAFF	TGCAGTGCTCGACAGGGTCCTGAAGCTTTCTTT
NA	TRBV7-2	NA	TRBJ2-3	CASSRGRKDTQYF	TGTGCCAGCAGCCGAGGACGCAAAGATACGCAGTATTTT
TRBD2	TRBV7-2	few	TRBJ2-7	CASSLLGTSGVSYEQYF	TGTGCCAGCAGCTTACTCGGGACTAGCGGCGTCTCCTACGAGCAGTACTTC
NA	TRBV12-3/TRBV12-4	NA	TRBJ2-3	CASSLDGYTQYF	TGTGCCAGCAGTTTAGACGGATATACGCAGTATTTT
NA	TRBV27	NA	TRBJ2-1	CASSLSVGLLNEQFF	TGTGCCAGCAGTTTATCGGTTGGGCTCTTGAATGAGCAGTTCTTC
NA	TRBV3-1	few	TRBJ2-7	CASSPRQDFYEQYF	TGTGCCAGCAGCCCCAGACAGGACTTCTACGAGCAGTACTTC
NA	TRBV7-9	NA	TRBJ1-1	CASRYMNTEAFF	TGTGCCAGCAGGTATATGAACACTGAAGCTTTCTTT
TRBD2	TRBV29-1	NA	TRBJ2-1	CSVAGTSGTREQFF	TGCAGCGTTGCTGGGACTAGCGGAACTCGAGAGCAGTTCTTC
TRBD1	TRBV28	NA	TRBJ1-4	CASRPQGAGEKLFF	TGTGCCAGCAGACCCCAGGGGGCCGGTGAAAAACTGTTTTTT
TRBD2	TRBV10-3	few	TRBJ2-7	CATQGEGDLYEQYF	TGTGCCACCCAAGGGGAGGGCGACCTCTACGAGCAGTACTTC